The T cell receptor beta chain under discussion was sequenced for a study of tumor-infiltrating lymphocytes in primary liver carcinoma. Study as a whole: The yield of productive TCRbeta reads per sample was roughly 3.5 to 7.13 million and was similar across tissue types. Findings and caveats of the study: Against blood, tumors held a significantly higher top-250-clone fraction (p = 0.039).

On this clonotype: The target antigen is unknown. A read error may produce the germline difference seen at one junction end.

The CDR3 runs to 15 residues. Unsorted whole blood supplied the RNA, and germline DNA was extracted too. Priming with a constant-region primer yielded TCR beta cDNA from about 480 ng total RNA. Researchers made the TCR beta libraries by running three nested multiplex PCR rounds with slightly modified ARM-PCR. It was with TRBV1-TRBV30 forward primers and a C-beta reverse primer that the first two PCR rounds were run, at about 9 cycles each. TCRdb used MiXCR to reprocess the multiplex PCR reads, holding one entry per CDR3 protein. This repertoire shows 300,000 to 350,000 distinct CDR3 sequences, almost 60% found once; its top ten account for about 18%.

Sequenced: peripheral blood. The clonotype originates from a woman younger than 45 with primary liver carcinoma and hepatitis B virus infection. The V gene is TRBV12-3 or TRBV12-4, the J gene TRBJ1-3; D is uncertain. CDR3 in DNA: TGTGCCAGCAGTTTACTGGGGAACTCTGGAAACGCCATATATTTT. Translation gives CASSLLGNSGNAIYF.